This is a list of T cell receptor beta chains from one sample in a study of blood T cell repertoires in COVID-19. Clones were read by immunoSEQ multiplex PCR, and TCRdb kept only the in-frame ones, dropping some. The sample includes about 140,000 clones, roughly 88% of them seen just once. Input material: PBMCs or T cells enriched from blood (not recorded which). These receptor sequences come from a man between 65 and 85 years old who had been exposed to COVID-19. Each CDR3 is given with its conserved first and last residue. Each record gives: J gene, V gene, clone size, D gene, CDR3 protein, CDR3 DNA. The D gene is left open where the match is weak. Size is omitted from some rows. Given values are once, few, many or a class for expanded clones.

TRBJ1-5 | TRBV4-2 | NA | NA | CASSARSDQPQHF | TGTGCCAGCAGCGCTCGCTCGGATCAGCCCCAGCATTTT
TRBJ2-2 | TRBV11-2 | NA | TRBD2 | CASSTSGRLTGELFF | TGTGCCAGCAGCACCAGCGGGAGGTTAACCGGGGAGCTGTTTTTT
TRBJ1-4 | TRBV7-2 | NA | NA | CASSPRSGVGEKLFF | TGTGCCAGCAGCCCTAGGTCAGGGGTGGGAGAAAAACTGTTTTTT
TRBJ2-5 | TRBV27 | NA | NA | CASSFAGQETQYF | TGTGCCAGCAGTTTCGCGGGACAAGAGACCCAGTACTTC
TRBJ2-7 | TRBV6-5 | NA | TRBD2 | CASSSWTSGSYEQYF | TGTGCCAGCAGTTCGTGGACTAGCGGGAGTTACGAGCAGTACTTC
TRBJ1-6 | TRBV6-2/TRBV6-3 | NA | TRBD1 | CASSLTGYSPLHF | TGTGCCAGCAGTCTGACAGGGTATTCACCCCTCCACTTT
TRBJ1-5 | TRBV6-6 | once | NA | CASSYLVRLSNQPQHF | TGTGCCAGCAGTTACCTCGTCAGACTTAGCAATCAGCCCCAGCATTTT
TRBJ1-1 | TRBV12-3/TRBV12-4 | NA | NA | CASSQGLNTEAFF | TGTGCCAGCAGCCAGGGATTGAACACTGAAGCTTTCTTT
TRBJ2-1 | TRBV9 | NA | NA | CASSVGQPTADEQFF | TGTGCCAGCAGCGTGGGACAACCCACCGCGGATGAGCAGTTCTTC
TRBJ2-3 | TRBV2 | NA | TRBD1 | CATLGQGISDTQYF | TGTGCCACCCTGGGACAGGGCATCTCAGATACGCAGTATTTT
TRBJ2-3 | TRBV19 | NA | NA | CASSFHSGSTDTQYF | TGTGCCAGTAGCTTTCATAGCGGATCCACAGATACGCAGTATTTT
TRBJ2-4 | TRBV27 | many | NA | CASTPVGRAKNIQYF | TGTGCCAGCACCCCGGTGGGGCGCGCCAAAAACATTCAGTACTTC
TRBJ2-7 | TRBV3-1/TRBV3-2 | NA | TRBD2 | CASSRLLRTSAGEQYF | TGTGCCAGCAGCCGACTCCTCCGGACTAGCGCCGGGGAGCAGTACTTC
TRBJ2-3 | TRBV23-1 | NA | NA | CASSHPPRDTLTDTQYF | TGCGCCAGCAGTCACCCCCCCCGGGACACCCTCACAGATACGCAGTATTTT
TRBJ1-3 | TRBV21-1 | NA | NA | CASSAQDSGTPSSGNTIYF | TGTGCCAGCAGCGCCCAAGATTCCGGGACTCCCAGCTCTGGAAACACCATATATTTT